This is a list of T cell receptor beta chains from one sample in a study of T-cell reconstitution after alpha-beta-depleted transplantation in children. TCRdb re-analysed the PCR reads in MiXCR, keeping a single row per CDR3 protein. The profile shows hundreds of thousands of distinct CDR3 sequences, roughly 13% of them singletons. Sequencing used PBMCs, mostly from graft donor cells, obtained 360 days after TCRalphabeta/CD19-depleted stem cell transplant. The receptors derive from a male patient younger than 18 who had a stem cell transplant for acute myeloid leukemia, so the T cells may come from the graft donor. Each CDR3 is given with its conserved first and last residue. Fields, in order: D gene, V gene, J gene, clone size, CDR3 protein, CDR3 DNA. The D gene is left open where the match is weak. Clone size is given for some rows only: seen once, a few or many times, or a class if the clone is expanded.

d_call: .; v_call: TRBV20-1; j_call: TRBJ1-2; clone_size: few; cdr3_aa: CSASGAGDYGYTF; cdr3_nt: TGCAGTGCCTCAGGGGCAGGGGACTATGGCTACACCTTC
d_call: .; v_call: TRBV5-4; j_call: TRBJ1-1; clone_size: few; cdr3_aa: CASSSPGTQNTEAFF; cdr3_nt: TGTGCCAGCAGCTCTCCTGGGACTCAGAACACTGAAGCTTTCTTT
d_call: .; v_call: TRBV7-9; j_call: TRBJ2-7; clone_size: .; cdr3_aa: CASTSGGKISYEQYF; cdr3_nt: TGTGCCAGCACGTCGGGCGGGAAGATCTCCTACGAGCAGTACTTC
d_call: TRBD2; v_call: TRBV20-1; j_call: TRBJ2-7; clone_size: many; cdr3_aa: CSAPRGGTYEQYF; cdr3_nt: TGCAGTGCCCCACGGGGGGGGACCTACGAGCAGTACTTC
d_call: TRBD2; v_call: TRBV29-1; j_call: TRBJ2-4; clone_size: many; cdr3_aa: CSAGLAGAKNIQYF; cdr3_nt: TGCAGCGCCGGACTAGCGGGAGCCAAAAACATTCAGTACTTC
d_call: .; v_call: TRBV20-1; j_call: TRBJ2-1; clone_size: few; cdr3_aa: CSALDVINEQFF; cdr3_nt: TGCAGTGCCCTGGACGTTATCAATGAGCAGTTCTTC
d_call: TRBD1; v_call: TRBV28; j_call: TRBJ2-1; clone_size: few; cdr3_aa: CASSFSGTGEFF; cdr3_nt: TGTGCCAGCAGTTTTTCCGGGACAGGGGAGTTCTTC
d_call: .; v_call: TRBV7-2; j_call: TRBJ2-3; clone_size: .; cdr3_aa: CASSPPPARAQYF; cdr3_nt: TGTGCCAGCAGCCCTCCGCCGGCCAGGGCACAGTATTTT
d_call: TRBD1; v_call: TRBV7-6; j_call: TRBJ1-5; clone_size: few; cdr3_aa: CASSLGTGGVQPQHF; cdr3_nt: TGTGCCAGCAGCTTAGGGACAGGGGGCGTTCAGCCCCAGCATTTT
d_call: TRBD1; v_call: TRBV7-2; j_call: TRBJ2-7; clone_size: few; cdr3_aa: CASSLQTGVSYEQYF; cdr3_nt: TGTGCCAGCAGCTTGCAGACAGGGGTATCCTACGAGCAGTACTTC
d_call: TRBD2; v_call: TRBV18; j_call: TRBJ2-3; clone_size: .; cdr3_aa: CASSPGLAGGIDTQYF; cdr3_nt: TGTGCCAGCTCACCAGGACTAGCGGGAGGCATAGATACGCAGTATTTT
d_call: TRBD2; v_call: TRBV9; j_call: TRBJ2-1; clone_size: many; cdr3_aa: CASSGTGGSYNEQFF; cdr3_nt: TGTGCCAGCAGCGGGACGGGAGGCTCCTACAATGAGCAGTTCTTC
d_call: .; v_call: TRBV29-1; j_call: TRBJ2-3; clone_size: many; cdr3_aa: CSVDRLGSTDTQYF; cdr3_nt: TGCAGCGTTGACCGTCTCGGGAGCACAGATACGCAGTATTTT
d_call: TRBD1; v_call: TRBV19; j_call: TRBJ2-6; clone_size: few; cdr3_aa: CASGQVSGVLTF; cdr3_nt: TGTGCCAGCGGACAGGTTTCAGGAGTCCTGACTTTC
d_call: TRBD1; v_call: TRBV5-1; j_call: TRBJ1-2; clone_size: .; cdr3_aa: CASSWDRAYGYTF; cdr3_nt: TGCGCCAGCAGCTGGGACAGGGCCTATGGCTACACCTTC
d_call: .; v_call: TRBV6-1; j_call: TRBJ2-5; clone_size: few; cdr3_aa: CASSSRGGTRARETQYF; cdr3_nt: TGTGCCAGCAGTAGTCGGGGAGGTACGCGGGCGAGGGAGACCCAGTACTTC
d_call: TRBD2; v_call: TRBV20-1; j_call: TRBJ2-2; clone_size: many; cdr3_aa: CSASPGGTGELFF; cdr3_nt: TGCAGTGCTAGCCCGGGAGGGACCGGGGAGCTGTTTTTT
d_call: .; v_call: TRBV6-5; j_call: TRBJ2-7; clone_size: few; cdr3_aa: CASRSSTYEQYF; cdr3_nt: TGTGCCAGCAGAAGCAGCACCTACGAGCAGTACTTC
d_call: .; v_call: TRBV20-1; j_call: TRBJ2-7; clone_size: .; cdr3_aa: CSARTLAREQYF; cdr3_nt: TGCAGTGCTAGAACCCTGGCACGCGAGCAGTACTTC
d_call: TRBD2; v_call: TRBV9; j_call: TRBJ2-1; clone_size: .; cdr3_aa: CASSVLSGAGSNEQFF; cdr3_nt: TGTGCCAGCAGCGTGTTAAGCGGGGCGGGGTCCAATGAGCAGTTCTTC
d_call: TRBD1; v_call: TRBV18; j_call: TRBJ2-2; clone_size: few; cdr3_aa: CASSPLGQTGELFF; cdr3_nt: TGTGCCAGCTCACCATTGGGACAGACCGGGGAGCTGTTTTTT
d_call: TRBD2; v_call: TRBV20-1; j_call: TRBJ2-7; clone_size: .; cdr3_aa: CSSQGTSGRIEQYF; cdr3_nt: TGCAGTTCGCAGGGGACTAGCGGGAGAATTGAGCAGTACTTC
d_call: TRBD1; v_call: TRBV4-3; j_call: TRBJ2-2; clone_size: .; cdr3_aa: CASSHDYYRDSLTGELFF; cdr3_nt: TGCGCCAGCAGCCACGACTATTACCGGGACAGCCTCACCGGGGAGCTGTTTTTT
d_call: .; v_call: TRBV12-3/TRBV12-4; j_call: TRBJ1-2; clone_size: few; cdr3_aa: CASALGVALFYGYTF; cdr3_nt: TGTGCCAGCGCTTTAGGGGTAGCTCTTTTCTATGGCTACACCTTC
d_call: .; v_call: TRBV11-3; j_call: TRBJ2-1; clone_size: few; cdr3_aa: CASSNVVREQFF; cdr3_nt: TGTGCCAGCAGCAATGTAGTCCGTGAGCAGTTCTTC
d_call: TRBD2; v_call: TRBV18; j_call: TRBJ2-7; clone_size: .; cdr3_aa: CASSLLGQEPGLAGVGEQYF; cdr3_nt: TGTGCCAGCTCACTCCTTGGACAGGAACCGGGACTAGCGGGAGTAGGCGAGCAGTACTTC
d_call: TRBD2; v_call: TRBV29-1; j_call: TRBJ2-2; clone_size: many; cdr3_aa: CSVIFGTSGHHVGLFF; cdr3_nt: TGCAGCGTTATTTTTGGGACTAGCGGGCACCACGTGGGGCTGTTTTTT
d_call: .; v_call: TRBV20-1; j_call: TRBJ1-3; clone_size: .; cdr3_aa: CSAVNLGYSGNTIYF; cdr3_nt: TGCAGTGCTGTAAACCTAGGATACTCTGGAAACACCATATATTTT
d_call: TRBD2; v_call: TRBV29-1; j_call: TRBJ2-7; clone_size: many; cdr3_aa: CSVEEEGTSGYEQYF; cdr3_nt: TGCAGCGTTGAAGAAGAAGGGACTAGCGGGTACGAGCAGTACTTC
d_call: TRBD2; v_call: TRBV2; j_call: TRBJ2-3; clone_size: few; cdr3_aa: CASSEETGLGLAGADTQYF; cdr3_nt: TGTGCCAGCAGTGAAGAGACAGGGCTGGGGCTAGCGGGAGCAGATACGCAGTATTTT
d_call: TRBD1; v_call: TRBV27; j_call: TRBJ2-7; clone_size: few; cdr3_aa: CASSLYGTGSYEQYF; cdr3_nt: TGTGCCAGCAGTTTATACGGGACAGGGTCATACGAGCAGTACTTC
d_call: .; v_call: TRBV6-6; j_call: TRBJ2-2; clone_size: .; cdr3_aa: CASSYRDHGELFF; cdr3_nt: TGTGCCAGCAGTTACCGAGACCACGGGGAGCTGTTTTTT
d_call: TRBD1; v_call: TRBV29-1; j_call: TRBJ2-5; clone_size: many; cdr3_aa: CSEGQGKGETQYF; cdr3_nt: TGCAGCGAGGGACAGGGAAAAGGAGAGACCCAGTACTTC
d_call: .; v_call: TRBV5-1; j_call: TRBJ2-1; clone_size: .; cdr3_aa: CASSLILGNEQFF; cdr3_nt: TGCGCCAGCAGCTTGATACTAGGAAATGAGCAGTTCTTC
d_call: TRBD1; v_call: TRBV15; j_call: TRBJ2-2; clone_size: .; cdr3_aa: CATSREGDRETGEGTGELFF; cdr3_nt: TGTGCCACCAGCAGAGAGGGGGACAGGGAAACCGGCGAGGGCACCGGGGAGCTGTTTTTT
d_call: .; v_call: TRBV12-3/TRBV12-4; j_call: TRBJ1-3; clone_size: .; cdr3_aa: CASNPGPGNTIYF; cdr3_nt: TGTGCCAGCAATCCGGGCCCTGGAAACACCATATATTTT
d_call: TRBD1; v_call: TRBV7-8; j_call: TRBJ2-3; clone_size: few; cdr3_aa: CASSPRGQGVGTDTQYF; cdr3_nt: TGTGCCAGCAGCCCGCGAGGACAGGGGGTTGGCACAGATACGCAGTATTTT
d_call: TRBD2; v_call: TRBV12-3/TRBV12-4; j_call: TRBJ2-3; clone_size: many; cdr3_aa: CASSSGLAMDTQYF; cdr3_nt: TGTGCCAGCAGTTCGGGACTAGCGATGGATACGCAGTATTTT
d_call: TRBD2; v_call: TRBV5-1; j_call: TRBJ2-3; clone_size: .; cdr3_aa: CASGLAANTQYF; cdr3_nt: TGCGCCAGCGGACTAGCAGCAAATACGCAGTATTTT
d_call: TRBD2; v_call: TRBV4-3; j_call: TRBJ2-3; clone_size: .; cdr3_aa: CASSQDGLAGPDTQYF; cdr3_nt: TGCGCCAGCAGCCAAGATGGACTAGCGGGACCAGATACGCAGTATTTT
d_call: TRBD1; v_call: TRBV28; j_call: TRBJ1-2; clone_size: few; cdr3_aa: CASSLLGQPYGYTF; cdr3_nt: TGTGCCAGCAGTTTATTGGGACAGCCGTATGGCTACACCTTC
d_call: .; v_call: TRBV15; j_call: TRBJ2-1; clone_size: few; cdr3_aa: CATSEAGRNYNEQFF; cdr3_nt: TGTGCCACCAGCGAAGCAGGCCGAAACTACAATGAGCAGTTCTTC
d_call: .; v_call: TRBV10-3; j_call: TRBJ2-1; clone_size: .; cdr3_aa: CAISPYNEQFF; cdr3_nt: TGTGCCATCAGCCCCTACAATGAGCAGTTCTTC
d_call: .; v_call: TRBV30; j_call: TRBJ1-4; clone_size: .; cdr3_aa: CAWRWTRTNEKLFF; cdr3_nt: TGTGCCTGGAGGTGGACGAGGACTAATGAAAAACTGTTTTTT
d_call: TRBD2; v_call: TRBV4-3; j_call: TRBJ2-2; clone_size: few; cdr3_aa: CASSHPGLDRDVGELFF; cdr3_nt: TGCGCCAGCAGCCATCCCGGACTAGATAGGGATGTCGGGGAGCTGTTTTTT
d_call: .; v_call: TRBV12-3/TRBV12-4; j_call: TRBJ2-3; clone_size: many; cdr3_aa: CASSLGVRFTDTQYF; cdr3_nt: TGTGCCAGCAGTTTAGGTGTCAGGTTCACAGATACGCAGTATTTT
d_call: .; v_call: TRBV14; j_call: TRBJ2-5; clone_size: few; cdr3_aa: CASSQVPLARQETQYF; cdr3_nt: TGTGCCAGCAGCCAAGTTCCCCTAGCGAGACAAGAGACCCAGTACTTC
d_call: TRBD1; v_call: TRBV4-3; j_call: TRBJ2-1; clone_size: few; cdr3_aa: CASSRRRGTGAYNEQFF; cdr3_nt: TGCGCCAGCAGCCGGAGGCGGGGGACAGGGGCTTACAATGAGCAGTTCTTC
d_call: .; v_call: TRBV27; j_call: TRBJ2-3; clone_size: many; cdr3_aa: CASSLGLAVDTQYF; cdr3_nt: TGTGCCAGCAGTTTAGGTCTAGCTGTGGATACGCAGTATTTT
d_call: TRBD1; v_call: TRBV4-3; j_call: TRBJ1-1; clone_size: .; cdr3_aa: CASSQWDRANTEALF; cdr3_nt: TGCGCCAGCAGCCAATGGGACAGGGCGAACACTGAAGCTTTATTT
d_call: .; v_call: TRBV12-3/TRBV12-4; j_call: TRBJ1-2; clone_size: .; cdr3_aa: CASSPSTRFFRQALNYGYTF; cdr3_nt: TGTGCCAGCAGTCCCTCTACCCGTTTCTTCCGACAGGCTTTAAACTATGGCTACACCTTC
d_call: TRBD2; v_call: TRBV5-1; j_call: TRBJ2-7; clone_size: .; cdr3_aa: CASSFSPSGNNYEQYF; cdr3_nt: TGCGCCAGCAGCTTCAGTCCGAGCGGGAATAACTACGAGCAGTACTTC